The 25 T cell receptor beta chains reported below all come from one sample, sequenced in a study of blood T cell repertoires in COVID-19 (dated by TCRdb to 2019 to 2021). The protocol used for the library was the immunoSEQ multiplex PCR assay. Sourced from immuneACCESS, this table was stored by TCRdb with only in-frame sequences that have V and J called. A share of the clones is absent; for the studies checked, an unresolved V gene accounts for under half, and the remainder has no known explanation. The table for this sample lists approximately 360,000 clones; more than 70% of them were counted only once. The ten largest clones represent approximately 1.2% of the sample. Input material: peripheral blood. The receptor source for this set is a man aged 35-49 years with acute or convalescent COVID-19.

The genes are TRBV7-8 and TRBJ2-7; D not resolved. Trimming stripped 6 bases from V and 5 bases from J, with 17 bases between. This CDR3 is 14 amino acids long. Per germline, CDR1 SGHVS and CDR2 FQNEAQ. CDR3 bases: TGTGCCAGCAGGACCCCCTTGGAGCCCAACGAGCAGTACTTC. Amino acid sequence: CASRTPLEPNEQYF.

The rearrangement joins TRBV14 to TRBJ2-3; 8 bases are shared with TRBD1. The V gene's germline CDR1 is SGHDN and CDR2 FVKESK. The ends lost 4 bases at V and 4 bases at J; junction bases unmatched: 10. There are 16 residues in the CDR3. CDR3 bases: TGTGCCAGCAGCCTCCTTCCGGGACAGGTACCAGATACGCAGTATTTT. This gives the protein CASSLLPGQVPDTQYF.

This clone was observed a few times. The chain carries TRBV7-9 and TRBJ1-4; D gene unclear. This CDR3 spans 14 amino acids. Trimming removed 5 bases at V and 2 bases at J, with 9 bases between. Looked up from germline, CDR1 is SEHNR and CDR2 is FQNEAQ (reference sequence). This CDR3 is CASSPSSTNEKLFF. DNA of the CDR3: TGTGCCAGCAGCCCCTCTAGTACTAATGAAAAACTGTTTTTT.

The rearrangement links TRBV5-6 to TRBJ1-2, with 9 positions matching TRBD1. Germline CDR1 and CDR2: SGHDT and YYEEEE. The J segment lost 8 bases and the V segment lost 0 bases, leaving 5 bases of the junction unmatched. This CDR3 comprises 14 residues. The CDR3 loop is CASSLAGTGSGYTF. CDR3 bases: TGTGCCAGCAGCTTGGCCGGGACAGGGAGCGGCTACACCTTC.

V gene TRBV19 combines with J gene TRBJ1-2; D unresolved. Trimming cost V 8 bases and J 8 bases, with 18 bases left between them. This CDR3 is 13 amino acids long. From germline, CDR1 is LNHDA and CDR2 SQIVND (reference sequence). DNA of the CDR3: TGTGCCAGTCGGCGGGCCCTCGATCGCGGCTACACCTTC. Translated, it gives CASRRALDRGYTF. Supplemented by reference TRBV19 and TRBJ1-2, the full variable domain reads DGGITQSPKYLFRKEGQNVTLSCEQNLNHDAMYWYRQDPGQGLRLIYYSQIVNDFQKGDIAEGYSVSREKKESFPLTVTSAQKNPTAFYLCASRRALDRGYTFGSGTRLTVV.

The chain has TRBV10-3 and TRBJ2-2; 8 nucleotides align to TRBD2. CDR1 and CDR2 (germline): ENHRY, SYGVKD. This CDR3 has 14 amino acids. V shed 6 bases, J shed 11 bases, and the junction held 11 bases outside the gene matches. This CDR3 is CAIRADPGGTELFF. For the CDR3, the DNA is TGTGCCATCAGGGCCGATCCGGGAGGGACCGAGCTGTTTTTT.

The chain couples TRBV9 to TRBJ2-7; possible D gene TRBD1, 5 bases. Germline CDR1 and CDR2: SGDLS and YYNGEE. With 2 bases removed from V and 4 bases from J, the gap between germline ends came to 13 bases. The CDR3 length is 14 residues. CDR3 sequence: CASSVGDSLYEQYF. CDR3 bases: TGTGCCAGCAGCGTTGGCGACAGCCTTTACGAGCAGTACTTC.

This clone was detected once. The chain couples TRBV28 to TRBJ1-4; no clear D. Trimming removed 5 bases at V and 8 bases at J, with 9 bases between. CDR3 size: 12 residues. Per germline, CDR1 MDHEN and CDR2 SYDVKM. The CDR3 reads CASSPAGEKLFF. CDR3 nucleotide sequence: TGTGCCAGCAGTCCGGCGGGGGAAAAACTGTTTTTT. Full variable domain (rest looked up from reference TRBV28 and TRBJ1-4): DVKVTQSSRYLVKRTGEKVFLECVQDMDHENMFWYRQDPGLGLRLIYFSYDVKMKEKGDIPEGYSVSREKKERFSLILESASTNQTSMYLCASSPAGEKLFFGSGTQLSVL.

This clone was seen only a few times. The chain recombines TRBV4-2 with TRBJ2-2, with 7 bases lining up with TRBD1. Germline-derived CDR1 and CDR2 are LGHNA and YNFKEQ. V lost 2 bases and J lost 1; bases outside the gene matches: 7. This CDR3 is built from 17 residues. The CDR3 DNA is TGTGCCAGCAGCCAATCCCCGGGACAGAGGAACACCGGGGAGCTGTTTTTT. As protein: CASSQSPGQRNTGELFF.

This sequence joins TRBV13 and TRBJ2-2; 10 bases map to TRBD2. Germline CDR1 PRHDT, CDR2 FYEKMQ (reference sequence). The V segment lost 6 bases and the J segment 5 bases; nucleotides outside the gene matches: 3. The CDR3 has 14 residues. The CDR3, as DNA: TGTGCCAGCAGAAAAGCGGGAGGGACCGGGGAGCTGTTTTTT. Amino acid sequence: CASRKAGGTGELFF. The full variable domain, in which reference TRBV13 and TRBJ2-2 provide the parts outside the CDR3, is AAGVIQSPRHLIKEKRETATLKCYPIPRHDTVYWYQQGPGQDPQFLISFYEKMQSDKGSIPDRFSAQQFSDYHSELNMSSLELGDSALYFCASRKAGGTGELFFGEGSRLTVL.

This rearrangement joins TRBV5-1 to TRBJ2-1; TRBD2 aligns across 15 bases. The length of the CDR3 is 16 residues. Losses at the gene ends were 4 bases for V and 7 bases for J; bases not matched to a gene: 6. In germline, CDR1 is SGHRS, CDR2 YFSETQ. CDR3 sequence reads: CASSPGTSGRLNEQFF. DNA for the CDR3: TGCGCCAGCAGCCCCGGGACTAGCGGGAGGTTGAATGAGCAGTTCTTC.

The chain joins TRBV12-3 or TRBV12-4 to TRBJ1-2; no definite D call. V was cut by 2 bases and J by 8 bases, with 12 bases left in between. The CDR3 runs 13 residues. The CDR3 DNA follows: TGTGCCAGCAGTTTACGAGGGCCGCTAGGCTACACCTTC. Protein sequence: CASSLRGPLGYTF.

This clone was recorded once. Distinct nucleotide sequences in the sample also encode this CDR3. V and J are TRBV11-2 and TRBJ1-1, with TRBD1 as a possible D gene (5 bases). V was pared by 5 bases and J by 4 bases, with 11 bases between. Germline loops: CDR1 SGHAT, CDR2 FQNNGV. The CDR3 consists of 13 residues. CDR3 residues: CASSPGGSTEAFF. The CDR3 DNA reads as TGTGCCAGCAGCCCCGGGGGGAGCACTGAAGCTTTCTTT.

The chain carries TRBV28 and TRBJ2-2; D is perhaps TRBD1 (5 bases). Germline assignment: CDR1 MDHEN and CDR2 SYDVKM. The CDR3 contains 15 residues. Trimming took off 3 bases at V and 4 bases at J, with 12 bases between the two ends. The CDR3 sequence: CASSFWTQRTGELFF. CDR3 in DNA: TGTGCCAGCAGTTTTTGGACACAACGCACCGGGGAGCTGTTTTTT.

The V gene is TRBV18, the J gene TRBJ1-6, with TRBD1 matching over 7 bases. The V gene's germline CDR1 is KGHSH and CDR2 LQKENI. After removal of 5 bases from V and 7 bases from J, the junction contained 14 bases not matched to a gene. This CDR3 comprises 17 residues. This CDR3 is CASSLLDRMTENSPLHF. The CDR3 nucleotides are TGTGCCAGCTCATTGTTGGACAGGATGACGGAAAATTCACCCCTCCACTTT.

The V gene is TRBV18, the J gene TRBJ1-5; TRBD1 aligns across 7 bases. The V gene end was trimmed by 6 bases and the J gene end by 6 bases; junction bases not matched to a gene: 11. The germline V gene has CDR1 KGHSH and CDR2 LQKENI. This CDR3 region has 15 residues. As DNA, the CDR3 is TGTGCCAGCTCGCCGGGACAGAATTTGGGTCAGCCCCAGCATTTT. Its translation: CASSPGQNLGQPQHF.

This chain joins TRBV6-5 and TRBJ1-4, with 8 bases lining up with TRBD1. The CDR3 contains 13 residues. Trimming removed 5 bases from V and 12 bases from J; junction bases left unmatched: 8. Germline values: CDR1 MNHEY, CDR2 SVGAGI. The CDR3 DNA is TGTGCCAGCAGTACAGACAGGGGATTGGAACTGTTTTTT. It encodes CASSTDRGLELFF.

V gene TRBV30 combines with J gene TRBJ2-1, with TRBD2 matching 11 bases. Germline V CDR1 and CDR2: GTSNPN, SVGIG (reference sequence). CDR3 length: 16 amino acids. V was pared by 5 bases and J by 4 bases, with 10 bases of the junction left unmatched. The CDR3 protein is CAWVRGASGGYNEQFF. DNA of the CDR3: TGTGCCTGGGTACGCGGCGCTAGCGGGGGGTACAATGAGCAGTTCTTC.

CDR3 sequence reads: CASRPTSGRAVVKNIQYF. The CDR3 DNA reads TGTGCCAGCAGACCGACTAGCGGGAGGGCCGTCGTCAAAAACATTCAGTACTTC. The chain recombines TRBV27 with TRBJ2-4; TRBD2 matches at 14 bases. CDR3 length: 18 amino acids. Germline V gene lookup returns CDR1 MNHEY and CDR2 SMNVEV (reference sequence). The trim removed 6 bases at V and 3 bases at J, leaving 10 bases unmatched.

The V gene is TRBV7-8, the J gene TRBJ2-2; tentatively, D is TRBD1 (7 bases). The germline V and J ends were trimmed by 5 bases and 6 bases, with 16 bases remaining between them. From germline, CDR1 is SGHVS and CDR2 FQNEAQ. This CDR3 has 15 amino acids. This chain's CDR3 is CASSPGGLPAGELFF. The CDR3 coding sequence is TGTGCCAGCAGCCCAGGGGGACTGCCCGCCGGGGAGCTGTTTTTT.

This rearrangement joins TRBV11-2 to TRBJ2-7; D is possibly TRBD2 (6 bases). The CDR3 consists of 17 residues. Germline lookup yields CDR1 SGHAT and CDR2 FQNNGV. V was clipped by 5 bases and J by 1 base, with 21 bases between them. As DNA, the CDR3 is TGTGCCAGCAGCCCCATAGGAGGGTCCTCGACTTCCTACGAGCAGTACTTC. As protein: CASSPIGGSSTSYEQYF.

J is TRBJ1-1 and V is TRBV19; 8 nucleotides align to TRBD1. The CDR3 runs 14 residues. The ends lost 4 bases at V and 0 bases at J; junction bases unmatched: 1. The germline V gene encodes CDR1 LNHDA and CDR2 SQIVND (reference sequence). The CDR3 sequence is CASSTTGVNTEAFF. Here the CDR3 DNA reads TGTGCCAGTAGTACGACAGGGGTGAACACTGAAGCTTTCTTT.

This clone was seen only once. The chain is built from TRBV28 and TRBJ2-1; 8 bases match TRBD1. The CDR3 loop spans 14 amino acids. J was trimmed by 5 bases and V by 6 bases; bases with no gene match: 6. Germline V gives CDR1 MDHEN, CDR2 SYDVKM. Here the CDR3 reads CASRADRDDNEQFF. CDR3 coding DNA: TGTGCCAGCAGAGCGGACAGGGACGACAATGAGCAGTTCTTC.

This chain connects TRBV25-1 to TRBJ1-5; D is perhaps TRBD1 (5 bases). CDR1 is MGHDK and CDR2 is SYGVNS in the germline V gene. The CDR3 sequence is 13 residues long. The ends were cut back, 4 bases at V and 7 bases at J, with 11 bases in the middle. The CDR3 spells CASSAMGGQPQHF. The CDR3 DNA is TGTGCCAGCAGTGCCATGGGGGGGCAGCCCCAGCATTTT.

The chain is built from TRBV9 and TRBJ1-6; D unresolved. Per the germline V gene, CDR1 is SGDLS and CDR2 is YYNGEE. The CDR3 loop spans 14 amino acids. V gave up 0 bases and J gave up 4 bases, with 5 bases separating them. CDR3 nucleotides: TGTGCCAGCAGCGTAGTAGCGTATAATTCACCCCTCCACTTT. Translating gives CASSVVAYNSPLHF.